This T cell receptor (beta chain) is drawn from a study of shared clonotypes between healthy human individuals. Across the study: Contributing individuals were a couple of females and three males aged 18 to 49. Three plates were used per donor for CD4 naive, three for CD4 memory, two for CD8 naive and one for CD8 memory.

Germline V gene lookup returns CDR1 MNHEY and CDR2 SVGAGI. Trimming stripped 9 bases from V and 6 bases from J, with 18 bases between. The CDR3 has 14 amino acids. Every subset had its genomic DNA shared out evenly among several immunoSEQ plates. Some clones are missing from TCRdb's copy, which holds only in-frame ones; the method was immunoSEQ multiplex PCR. In the table there are about a million clones, approximately 80% of which are singletons. Division of CD4+ cells produced a CD45RA+ naive subset and a CD45RA-negative memory subset. What was sequenced was memory CD4+ T cells sorted from blood. Subset given: CD45RA-negative fraction. The genes are TRBV6-5 and TRBJ1-5; tentative D call: TRBD1 (5 bases). The TCR originated in a man in his late teens or twenties in good health. The CDR3 loop is CASQPQGGRQPQHF. CDR3 DNA: TGTGCCAGTCAACCTCAGGGCGGGCGTCAGCCCCAGCATTTT.